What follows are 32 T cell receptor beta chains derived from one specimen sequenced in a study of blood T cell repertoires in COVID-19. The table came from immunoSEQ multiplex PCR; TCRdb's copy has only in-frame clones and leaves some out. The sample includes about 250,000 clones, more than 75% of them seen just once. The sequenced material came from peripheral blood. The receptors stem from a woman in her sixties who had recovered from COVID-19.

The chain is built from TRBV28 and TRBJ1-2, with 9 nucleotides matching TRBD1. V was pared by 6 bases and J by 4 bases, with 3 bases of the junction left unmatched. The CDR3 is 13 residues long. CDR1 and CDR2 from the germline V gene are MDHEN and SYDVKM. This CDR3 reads CASSIQGAYGYTF. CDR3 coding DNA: TGTGCCAGCAGCATACAGGGGGCCTATGGCTACACCTTC.

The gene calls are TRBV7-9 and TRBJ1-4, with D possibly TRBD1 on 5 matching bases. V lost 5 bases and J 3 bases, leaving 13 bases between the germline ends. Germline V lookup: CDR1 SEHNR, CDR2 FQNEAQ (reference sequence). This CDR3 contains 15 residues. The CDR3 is CASSSTQAPNEKLFF. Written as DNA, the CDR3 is TGTGCCAGCAGCAGTACACAGGCGCCTAATGAAAAACTGTTTTTT.

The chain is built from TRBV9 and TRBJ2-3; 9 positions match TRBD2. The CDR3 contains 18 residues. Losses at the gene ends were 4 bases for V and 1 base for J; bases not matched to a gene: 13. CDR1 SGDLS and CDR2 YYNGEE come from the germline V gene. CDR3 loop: CASSPPSRASGGTDTQYF. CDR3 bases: TGTGCCAGCAGCCCTCCCTCCCGGGCTAGCGGGGGCACAGATACGCAGTATTTT.

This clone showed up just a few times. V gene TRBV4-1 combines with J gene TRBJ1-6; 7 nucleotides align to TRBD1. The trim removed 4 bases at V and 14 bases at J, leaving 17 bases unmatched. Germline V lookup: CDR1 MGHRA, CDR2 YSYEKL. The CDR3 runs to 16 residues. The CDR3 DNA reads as TGCGCCAGCAGCCCCCGGGAGGGGGCCCTCCGCCTGACCCTCCACTTT. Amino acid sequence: CASSPREGALRLTLHF.

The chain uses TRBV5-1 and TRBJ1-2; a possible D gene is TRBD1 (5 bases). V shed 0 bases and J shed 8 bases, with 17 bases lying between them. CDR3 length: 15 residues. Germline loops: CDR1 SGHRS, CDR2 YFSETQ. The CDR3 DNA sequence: TGCGCCAGCAGCTTGGCCGAAGGGGCCTTGGGCGGCTACACCTTC. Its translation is CASSLAEGALGGYTF.

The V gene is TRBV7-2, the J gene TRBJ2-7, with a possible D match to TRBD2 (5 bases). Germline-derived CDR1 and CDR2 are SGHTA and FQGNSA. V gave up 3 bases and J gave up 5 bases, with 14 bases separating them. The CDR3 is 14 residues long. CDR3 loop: CASSFSLEVHEQYF. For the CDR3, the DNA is TGTGCCAGCAGCTTCTCCCTGGAGGTCCACGAGCAGTACTTC.

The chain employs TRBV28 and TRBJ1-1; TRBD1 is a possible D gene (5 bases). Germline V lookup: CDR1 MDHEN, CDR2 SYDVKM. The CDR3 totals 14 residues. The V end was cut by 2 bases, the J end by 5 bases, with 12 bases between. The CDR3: CASSLGGEGTEAFF. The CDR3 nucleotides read TGTGCCAGCAGTTTAGGAGGGGAAGGGACTGAAGCTTTCTTT.

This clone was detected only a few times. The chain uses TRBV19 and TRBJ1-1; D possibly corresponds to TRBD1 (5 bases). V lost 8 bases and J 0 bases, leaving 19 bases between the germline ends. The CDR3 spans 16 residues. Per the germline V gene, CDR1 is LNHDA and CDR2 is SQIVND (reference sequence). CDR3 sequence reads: CASGGGGWTVNTEAFF. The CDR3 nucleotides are TGTGCCAGTGGGGGGGGAGGATGGACGGTGAACACTGAAGCTTTCTTT.

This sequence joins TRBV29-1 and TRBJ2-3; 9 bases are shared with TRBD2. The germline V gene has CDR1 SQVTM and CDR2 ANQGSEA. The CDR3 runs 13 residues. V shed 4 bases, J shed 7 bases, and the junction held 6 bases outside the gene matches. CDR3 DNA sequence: TGCAGCGTTGCTCGCGGGGGGGCGAATACGCAGTATTTT. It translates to CSVARGGANTQYF.

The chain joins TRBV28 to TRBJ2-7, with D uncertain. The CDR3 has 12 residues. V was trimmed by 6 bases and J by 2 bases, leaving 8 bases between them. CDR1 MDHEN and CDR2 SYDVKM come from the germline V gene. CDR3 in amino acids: CASSQATYEQYF. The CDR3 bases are TGTGCCAGCAGCCAGGCAACCTACGAGCAGTACTTC.

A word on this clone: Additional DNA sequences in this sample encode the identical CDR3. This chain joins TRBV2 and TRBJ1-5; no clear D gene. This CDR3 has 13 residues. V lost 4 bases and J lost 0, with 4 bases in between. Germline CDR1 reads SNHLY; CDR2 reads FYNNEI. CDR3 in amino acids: CASSVYSNQPQHF. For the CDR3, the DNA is TGTGCCAGCAGTGTCTATAGCAATCAGCCCCAGCATTTT.

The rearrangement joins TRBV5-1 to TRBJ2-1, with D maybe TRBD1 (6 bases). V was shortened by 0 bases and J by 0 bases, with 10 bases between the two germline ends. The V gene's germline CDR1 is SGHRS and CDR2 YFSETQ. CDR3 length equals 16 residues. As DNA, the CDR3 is TGCGCCAGCAGCTTGGACCAGGGGTCCTCCTACAATGAGCAGTTCTTC. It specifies CASSLDQGSSYNEQFF.

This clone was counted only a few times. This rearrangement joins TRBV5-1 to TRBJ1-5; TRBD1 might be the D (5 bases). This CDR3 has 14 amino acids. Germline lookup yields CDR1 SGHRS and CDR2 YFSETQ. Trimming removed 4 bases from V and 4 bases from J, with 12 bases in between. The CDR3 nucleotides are TGCGCCAGCAGCCCTGGGAGGGGAAATCAGCCCCAGCATTTT. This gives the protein CASSPGRGNQPQHF.

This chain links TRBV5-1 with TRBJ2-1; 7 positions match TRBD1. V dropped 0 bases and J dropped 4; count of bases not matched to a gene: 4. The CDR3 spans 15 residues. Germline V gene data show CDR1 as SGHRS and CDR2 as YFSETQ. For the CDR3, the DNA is TGCGCCAGCAGCTTGGAGGGACAGAAATACAATGAGCAGTTCTTC. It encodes CASSLEGQKYNEQFF.

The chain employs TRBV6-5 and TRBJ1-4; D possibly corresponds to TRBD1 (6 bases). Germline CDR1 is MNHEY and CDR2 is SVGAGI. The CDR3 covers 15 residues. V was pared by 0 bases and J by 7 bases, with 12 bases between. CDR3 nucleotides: TGTGCCAGCAGTTACTCGGACAGACGAGGTGAAAAACTGTTTTTT. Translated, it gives CASSYSDRRGEKLFF.

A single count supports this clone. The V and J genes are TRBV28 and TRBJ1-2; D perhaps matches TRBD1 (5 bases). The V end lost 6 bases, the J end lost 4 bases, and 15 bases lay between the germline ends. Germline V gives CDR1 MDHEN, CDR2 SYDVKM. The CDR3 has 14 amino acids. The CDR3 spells CASSLRPGAYGYTF. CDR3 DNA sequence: TGTGCCAGCAGCCTCCGACCTGGGGCCTATGGCTACACCTTC.

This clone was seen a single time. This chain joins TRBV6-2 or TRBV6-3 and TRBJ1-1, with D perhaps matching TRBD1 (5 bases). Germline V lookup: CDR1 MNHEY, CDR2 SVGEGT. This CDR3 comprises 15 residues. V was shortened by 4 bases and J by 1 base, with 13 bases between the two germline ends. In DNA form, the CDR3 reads TGTGCCAGCAGTTCGGGGGGAACAGGGAACACTGAAGCTTTCTTT. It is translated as CASSSGGTGNTEAFF.

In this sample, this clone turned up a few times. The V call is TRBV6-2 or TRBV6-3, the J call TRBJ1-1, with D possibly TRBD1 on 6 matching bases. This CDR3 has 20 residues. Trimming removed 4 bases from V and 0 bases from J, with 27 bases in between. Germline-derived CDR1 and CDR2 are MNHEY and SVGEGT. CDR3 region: CASSSWTVTPFLLLNTEAFF. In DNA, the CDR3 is TGTGCCAGCAGTTCCTGGACAGTGACCCCATTTCTCCTTCTGAACACTGAAGCTTTCTTT.

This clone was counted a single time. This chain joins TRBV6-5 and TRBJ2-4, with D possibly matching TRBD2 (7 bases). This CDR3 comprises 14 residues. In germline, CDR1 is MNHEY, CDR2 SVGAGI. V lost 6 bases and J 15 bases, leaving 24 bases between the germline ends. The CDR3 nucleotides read TGTGCCAGCAGCCGGGAGGCACAGGGTAGTTTAAGGTACTTC. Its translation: CASSREAQGSLRYF.

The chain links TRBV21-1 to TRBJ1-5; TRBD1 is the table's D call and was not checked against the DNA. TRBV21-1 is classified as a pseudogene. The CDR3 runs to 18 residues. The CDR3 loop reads CASGHLKPRQASNQPQHF. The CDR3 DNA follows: TGTGCCAGCGGTCATCTTAAGCCGAGACAGGCAAGCAATCAGCCCCAGCATTTT.

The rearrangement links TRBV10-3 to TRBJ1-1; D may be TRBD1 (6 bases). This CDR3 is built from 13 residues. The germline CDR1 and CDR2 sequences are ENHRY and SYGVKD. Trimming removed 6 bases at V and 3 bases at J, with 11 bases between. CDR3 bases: TGTGCCATCAGAGTAGGGGGGGACACTGAAGCTTTCTTT. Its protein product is CAIRVGGDTEAFF.

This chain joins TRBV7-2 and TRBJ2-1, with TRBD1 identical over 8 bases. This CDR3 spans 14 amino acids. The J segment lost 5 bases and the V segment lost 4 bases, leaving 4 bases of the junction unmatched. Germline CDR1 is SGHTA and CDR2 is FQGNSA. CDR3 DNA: TGTGCCAGCAGCTCGGACAGGGTCAACAATGAGCAGTTCTTC. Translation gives CASSSDRVNNEQFF.

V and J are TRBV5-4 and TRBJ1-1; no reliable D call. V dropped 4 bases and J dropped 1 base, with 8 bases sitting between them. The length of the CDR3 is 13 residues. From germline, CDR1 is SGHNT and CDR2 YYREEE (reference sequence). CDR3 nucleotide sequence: TGTGCCAGCAGCCTCGGAGCGAACACTGAAGCTTTCTTT. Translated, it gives CASSLGANTEAFF.

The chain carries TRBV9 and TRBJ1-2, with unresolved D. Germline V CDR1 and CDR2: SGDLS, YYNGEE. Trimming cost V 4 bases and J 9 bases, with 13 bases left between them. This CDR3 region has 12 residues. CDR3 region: CASSSPPGSYTF. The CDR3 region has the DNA TGTGCCAGCAGCTCCCCCCCAGGCAGCTACACCTTC.

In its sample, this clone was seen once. DNA for the CDR3: TGTGCCAGCAGCGCAACGGGGGGCTTCTCCTACAATGAGCAGTTCTTC. It codes for CASSATGGFSYNEQFF. This rearrangement joins TRBV9 to TRBJ2-1; tentative D call: TRBD2 (7 bases). The CDR3 has 16 amino acids. The germline CDR1 and CDR2 sequences are SGDLS and YYNGEE. The V end lost 3 bases, the J end lost 0 bases, and 13 bases lay between the germline ends.

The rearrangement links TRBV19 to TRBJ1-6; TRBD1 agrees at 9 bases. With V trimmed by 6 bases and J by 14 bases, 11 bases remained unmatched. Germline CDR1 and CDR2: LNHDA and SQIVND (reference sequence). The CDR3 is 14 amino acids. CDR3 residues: CASSDTGGGVSLHF. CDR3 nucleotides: TGTGCCAGTAGCGACACAGGGGGCGGGGTATCCCTCCACTTT.

The CDR3 DNA is TGTGCCAGCAGCCCCGGAGCGGACGCCTATGGAGAAAAACTGTTTTTT. Its protein is CASSPGADAYGEKLFF. The genes are TRBV4-2 and TRBJ1-4; the D is unclear. Germline V CDR1 and CDR2: LGHNA, YNFKEQ. Trimming pared 4 bases from V and 8 bases from J, leaving 20 bases between. This CDR3 comprises 16 residues.

As DNA, the CDR3 is TGTGCCAGCAGTTACGGGGGGGCGCCCTCTGGAAACACCATATATTTT. It specifies CASSYGGAPSGNTIYF. The gene calls are TRBV6-5 and TRBJ1-3; possibly TRBD1 for D (6 bases). Germline loops: CDR1 MNHEY, CDR2 SVGAGI. The CDR3 loop spans 16 amino acids. Between the trimmed V and J ends, which lost 2 bases and 0 bases, there was a span of 11 bases.

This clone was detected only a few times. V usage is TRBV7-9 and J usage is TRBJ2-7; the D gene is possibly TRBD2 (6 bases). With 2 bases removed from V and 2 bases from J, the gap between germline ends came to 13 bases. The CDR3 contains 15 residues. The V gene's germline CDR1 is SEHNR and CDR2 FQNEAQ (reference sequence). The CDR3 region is CASSLTSKLAYEQYF. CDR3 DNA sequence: TGTGCCAGCAGCTTAACTAGCAAGCTCGCCTACGAGCAGTACTTC.

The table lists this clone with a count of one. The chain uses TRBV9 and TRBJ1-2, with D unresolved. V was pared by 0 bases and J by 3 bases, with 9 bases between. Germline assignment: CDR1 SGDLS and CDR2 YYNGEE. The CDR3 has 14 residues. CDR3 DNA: TGTGCCAGCAGCGTAGAGGTCACAGACTATGGCTACACCTTC. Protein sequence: CASSVEVTDYGYTF. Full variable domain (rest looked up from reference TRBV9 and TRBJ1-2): DSGVTQTPKHLITATGQRVTLRCSPRSGDLSVYWYQQSLDQGLQFLIQYYNGEERAKGNILERFSAQQFPDLHSELNLSSLELGDSALYFCASSVEVTDYGYTFGSGTRLTVV.

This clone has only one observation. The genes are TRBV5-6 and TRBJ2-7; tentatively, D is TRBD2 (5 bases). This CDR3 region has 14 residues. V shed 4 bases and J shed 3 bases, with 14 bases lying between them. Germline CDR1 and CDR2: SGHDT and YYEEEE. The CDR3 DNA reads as TGTGCCAGCAGCCCGGGGAACGCCTTCTACGAGCAGTACTTC. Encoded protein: CASSPGNAFYEQYF.

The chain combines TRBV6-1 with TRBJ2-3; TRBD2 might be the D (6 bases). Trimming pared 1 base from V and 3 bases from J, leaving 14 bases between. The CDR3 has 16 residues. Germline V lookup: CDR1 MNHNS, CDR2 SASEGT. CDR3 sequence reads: CASSEGASDLTDTQYF. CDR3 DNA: TGTGCCAGCAGTGAAGGAGCTAGCGACCTAACAGATACGCAGTATTTT.